These T cell receptor beta chains were read from a single sample in a study of regulatory T cells in long-lasting Graves disease. One entry per CDR3 protein results from TCRdb running MiXCR on the multiplex PCR reads. The data show more than 650,000 distinct CDR3 sequences, approximately 29% seen once. This material consisted of peripheral blood mononuclear cells (PBMCs), taken when the disease was refractory, from a patient treated with antithyroid drugs. The receptor set was obtained from a female donor with Graves disease. Both conserved end residues are part of each CDR3.

j_call: TRBJ2-2; v_call: TRBV30; cdr3_aa: CAWSVLGTNTGELFF
j_call: TRBJ1-5; v_call: TRBV6-1; cdr3_aa: CASSPRTAQPQHF
j_call: TRBJ1-2; v_call: TRBV6-4; cdr3_aa: CASSGGQIDGYTF
j_call: TRBJ1-1; v_call: TRBV6-1; cdr3_aa: CASIGGHTEAFF
j_call: TRBJ2-3; v_call: TRBV2; cdr3_aa: CASSVAGGGADTQYF
j_call: TRBJ2-2; v_call: TRBV5-5; cdr3_aa: CASSSLFTGWVGTGELFF
j_call: TRBJ2-7; v_call: TRBV6-1; cdr3_aa: CASTAQPLNYEQYF
j_call: TRBJ2-7; v_call: TRBV11-2; cdr3_aa: CASSLAAGAYEQYF
j_call: TRBJ2-7; v_call: TRBV5-6; cdr3_aa: CASSFIAQYEQYF
j_call: TRBJ1-6; v_call: TRBV28; cdr3_aa: CASSRTDARGPLHF
j_call: TRBJ1-4; v_call: TRBV5-1; cdr3_aa: CASSLDRGKLFF
j_call: TRBJ1-2; v_call: TRBV6-5; cdr3_aa: CASSYPLGYTF
j_call: TRBJ1-2; v_call: TRBV5-4; cdr3_aa: CASSLVGQGRSYTF
j_call: TRBJ1-1; v_call: TRBV28; cdr3_aa: CASSYSPRDSTEAFF
j_call: TRBJ1-6; v_call: TRBV28; cdr3_aa: CASSFGRNSPLHF
j_call: TRBJ1-2; v_call: TRBV29-1; cdr3_aa: CSVEIQAREYGYTF
j_call: TRBJ1-1; v_call: TRBV6-1; cdr3_aa: CACSGQRNTEAFF
j_call: TRBJ2-5; v_call: TRBV29-1; cdr3_aa: CSVGRTQETQYF
j_call: TRBJ1-1; v_call: TRBV20-1; cdr3_aa: CSVPGGGWGSTEAFF
j_call: TRBJ1-4; v_call: TRBV19; cdr3_aa: CASSIQGTTNEKLFF
j_call: TRBJ1-1; v_call: TRBV28; cdr3_aa: CASSLFIRTNTEAFF
j_call: TRBJ1-2; v_call: TRBV28; cdr3_aa: CASILDRVYGYTF
j_call: TRBJ1-2; v_call: TRBV30; cdr3_aa: CAWSVEGVGQGGYTF
j_call: TRBJ2-2; v_call: TRBV6-1; cdr3_aa: CASTGRRELFF
j_call: TRBJ1-2; v_call: TRBV20-1; cdr3_aa: CSASFRDRGPNYGYTF
j_call: TRBJ1-1; v_call: TRBV29-1; cdr3_aa: CSVSTGGGNTEAFF
j_call: TRBJ1-2; v_call: TRBV7-2; cdr3_aa: CASSWESYGYTF
j_call: TRBJ1-1; v_call: TRBV20-1; cdr3_aa: CSARDLGQGRTGIPEAFF
j_call: TRBJ1-1; v_call: TRBV20-1; cdr3_aa: CSAPPRGATEAFF
j_call: TRBJ1-1; v_call: TRBV29-1; cdr3_aa: CSVELHTEAFF
j_call: TRBJ1-1; v_call: TRBV19; cdr3_aa: CASSRRDMNTEAFF
j_call: TRBJ1-1; v_call: TRBV12-5; cdr3_aa: CASGLAQTGAGREAFF
j_call: TRBJ1-1; v_call: TRBV10-3; cdr3_aa: CAISETGLENTEAFF
j_call: TRBJ1-1; v_call: TRBV6-4; cdr3_aa: CASRHTGGGTEAFF
j_call: TRBJ1-2; v_call: TRBV15; cdr3_aa: CATSSPLRGRTNYGYTF
j_call: TRBJ2-7; v_call: TRBV11-2; cdr3_aa: CASSFEGGGVYEQYF
j_call: TRBJ1-3; v_call: TRBV20-1; cdr3_aa: CSARDYRSGNTIYF
j_call: TRBJ1-2; v_call: TRBV6-4; cdr3_aa: CASSAGYPYGYTF
j_call: TRBJ2-7; v_call: TRBV29-1; cdr3_aa: CSVGGQGSSYEQYF
j_call: TRBJ1-1; v_call: TRBV7-9; cdr3_aa: CASSLPRDRGSTEAFF
j_call: TRBJ2-7; v_call: TRBV2; cdr3_aa: CASSENRQSSYEQYF
j_call: TRBJ2-7; v_call: TRBV6-1; cdr3_aa: CASSEAIEWSEEQYF
j_call: TRBJ2-7; v_call: TRBV6-2/TRBV6-3; cdr3_aa: CASSPLQGASYEQYF
j_call: TRBJ1-1; v_call: TRBV12-3/TRBV12-4; cdr3_aa: CASSPVWATEAFF
j_call: TRBJ1-6; v_call: TRBV2; cdr3_aa: CASRARDNSPLHF
j_call: TRBJ2-7; v_call: TRBV4-1; cdr3_aa: CASSQTPQVEQYF
j_call: TRBJ2-2; v_call: TRBV11-2; cdr3_aa: CASRTNSGLFTGELFF
j_call: TRBJ1-1; v_call: TRBV7-9; cdr3_aa: CASSSLALNTEAFF
j_call: TRBJ1-1; v_call: TRBV12-3/TRBV12-4; cdr3_aa: CASRDRGSTEAFF
j_call: TRBJ1-4; v_call: TRBV6-2/TRBV6-3; cdr3_aa: CASSHRSGTGVEKLFF
j_call: TRBJ1-1; v_call: TRBV10-3; cdr3_aa: CAIRGNTEAFF
j_call: TRBJ1-2; v_call: TRBV5-1; cdr3_aa: CASSFNTANYGYTF
j_call: TRBJ1-5; v_call: TRBV19; cdr3_aa: CASSIGGKGSDQPQHF
j_call: TRBJ1-4; v_call: TRBV6-1; cdr3_aa: CASSRDIQSGEKLFF
j_call: TRBJ1-5; v_call: TRBV27; cdr3_aa: CASSPQGFNQPQHF
j_call: TRBJ1-6; v_call: TRBV12-3/TRBV12-4; cdr3_aa: CASSLPGLTPLHF
j_call: TRBJ2-7; v_call: TRBV6-2/TRBV6-3; cdr3_aa: CASSYPGLAGANSYEQYF